These 17 T cell receptor beta chains share one sample of origin, sequenced in a study of early T cells in non-severe SARS-CoV-2 infection (dated by TCRdb to the early 2020s). Receptors were amplified or captured by 5' RACE. Sequencing relied on a NextSeq 500. TCRdb's own reprocessing of the public reads used fastp at Q25 and MiXCR and kept productive beta chains. Entries that share a CDR3 protein sequence are merged under the most common genes and DNA. For this sample there are about 32,000 distinct CDR3 sequences; around 4.1% appear just once. The top ten clones comprise 5.9% of the sample. Sequenced material: whole blood. The origin of the receptors is an adult who was a healthcare worker with PCR-confirmed SARS-CoV-2 infection or an uninfected control (not recorded which).

This clonotype was detected only a few times. The chain links TRBV7-9 to TRBJ1-2; no firm D call. Per germline, CDR1 SEHNR and CDR2 FQNEAQ (reference sequence). The CDR3 loop spans 14 amino acids. V was shortened by 2 bases and J by 8 bases, with 15 bases between the two germline ends. The CDR3 loop is CASSLQWMGTGYTF. The CDR3 DNA reads as TGTGCCAGCAGCTTACAATGGATGGGAACCGGCTACACCTTC.

This clonotype was counted at least ten times. The genes are TRBV6-5 and TRBJ2-2; 9 nucleotides agree with TRBD2. Germline values: CDR1 MNHEY, CDR2 SVGAGI. The CDR3 sequence is 16 residues long. The junction had 5 bases not matched to a gene; V was cut back by 6 bases and J by 0 bases. The CDR3 region has the DNA TGTGCCAGCAGCCTAACTAGCGGGTCGAACACCGGGGAGCTGTTTTTT. It specifies CASSLTSGSNTGELFF.

This clonotype was counted at least ten times. The gene calls are TRBV29-1 and TRBJ2-2; 9 positions match TRBD1. The J segment lost 1 base and the V segment lost 6 bases, leaving 9 bases of the junction unmatched. There are 16 residues in the CDR3. In germline, CDR1 is SQVTM, CDR2 ANQGSEA. For the CDR3, the DNA is TGCAGCGTGCAACCACAGGGGGCGCGGAACACCGGGGAGCTGTTTTTT. Amino acid sequence: CSVQPQGARNTGELFF.

This clonotype occurred a few times. The V call is TRBV7-2, the J call TRBJ1-2; 7 bases are a match to TRBD1. CDR1 and CDR2 (germline): SGHTA, FQGNSA. V shed 5 bases, J shed 4 bases, and the junction held 7 bases outside the gene matches. The CDR3 consists of 14 residues. The CDR3 coding sequence is TGTGCCAGCAGCCAGACGACAGGGATCTATGGCTACACCTTC. Amino acid sequence: CASSQTTGIYGYTF. Full variable domain (remainder filled in from reference TRBV7-2 and TRBJ1-2): GAGVSQSPSNKVTEKGKDVELRCDPISGHTALYWYRQSLGQGLEFLIYFQGNSAPDKSGLPSDRFSAERTGGSVSTLTIQRTQQEDSAVYLCASSQTTGIYGYTFGSGTRLTVV.

This clonotype was counted between two and nine times. This chain connects TRBV5-4 to TRBJ2-2; possible D gene TRBD2, 6 bases. Trimming shortened V by 0 bases and J by 4 bases, and 10 bases separated the two germline ends. Germline assignment: CDR1 SGHNT and CDR2 YYREEE (reference sequence). CDR3 length equals 15 residues. CDR3 region: CASSLGLVATGELFF. The DNA for the CDR3 is TGTGCCAGCAGCTTGGGACTAGTTGCCACCGGGGAGCTGTTTTTT.

The sample holds many counts of this clonotype. This chain links TRBV20-1 with TRBJ2-3; no definite D call. The CDR3 extends over 14 amino acids. From germline, CDR1 is DFQATT and CDR2 SNEGSKA (reference sequence). The ends were cut back, 0 bases at V and 1 base at J, with 8 bases in the middle. The CDR3 loop reads CSARDPSGTDTQYF. The CDR3 coding sequence is TGCAGTGCTAGAGATCCCTCTGGCACAGATACGCAGTATTTT.

This clonotype has only a few counts. The CDR3 loop reads CASSYEEKQEFF. CDR3 in DNA: TGTGCCAGCAGTTACGAGGAAAAGCAAGAGTTCTTC. V gene TRBV6-6 combines with J gene TRBJ2-1, with D unclear. Germline V gives CDR1 MNHNY, CDR2 SVGAGI (reference sequence). This CDR3 comprises 12 residues. V was cut by 2 bases and J by 14 bases, with 13 bases left in between.

This clonotype was seen ten or more times. The genes are TRBV7-3 and TRBJ2-1; 7 nucleotides agree with TRBD2. Germline loops: CDR1 SGHTA, CDR2 FQGTGA. The V segment lost 6 bases and the J segment 8 bases; nucleotides outside the gene matches: 10. CDR3 length: 14 amino acids. This CDR3 reads CASSLAEVRDEQFF. CDR3 coding DNA: TGTGCCAGCAGTCTAGCGGAGGTTAGGGATGAGCAGTTCTTC.

This clonotype occurred many times. V and J are TRBV24-1 and TRBJ1-1; D unclear. The CDR3 runs to 13 residues. The V gene lost 3 bases and the J gene lost 5 bases, with 9 bases spanning the gap. CDR1 is KGHDR, CDR2 SFDVKD, per germline. The CDR3 DNA is TGTGCCACCAGTGATGTCTACGGGACTGAAGCTTTCTTT. It translates to CATSDVYGTEAFF.

This clonotype was found many times. DNA of the CDR3: TGTGCCAGCAGGGGGACTGGGCCGACTAGCGGGGGGTTCAGCTCCTACAATGAGCAGTTCTTC. Translating it yields CASRGTGPTSGGFSSYNEQFF. The gene calls are TRBV6-1 and TRBJ2-1, with 13 nucleotides matching TRBD2. V lost 6 bases and J lost 0; bases outside the gene matches: 17. Germline V gene lookup returns CDR1 MNHNS and CDR2 SASEGT. CDR3 length equals 21 residues.

This clonotype was found many times. The CDR3 bases are TGTGCCAGTAGTAAGCTAGCGGGAGCGGTTTCGGACGAGCAGTACTTC. Translation: CASSKLAGAVSDEQYF. The rearrangement links TRBV19 to TRBJ2-7; TRBD2 matches 10 bases. The CDR3 runs to 16 residues. CDR1 and CDR2 (germline): LNHDA, SQIVND (reference sequence). V shed 4 bases, J shed 5 bases, and the junction held 11 bases outside the gene matches.

This clonotype has at least ten counts. The chain uses TRBV29-1 and TRBJ2-3, with 9 positions matching TRBD2. The CDR3 loop spans 17 amino acids. From germline, CDR1 is SQVTM and CDR2 ANQGSEA. Trimming cost V 6 bases and J 0 bases; bases outside gene matches: 13. This CDR3 is CSVRLLIAGESTDTQYF. For the CDR3, the DNA is TGCAGCGTCCGGTTACTTATAGCGGGAGAAAGCACAGATACGCAGTATTTT.

This clonotype came up many times. V gene TRBV5-1 combines with J gene TRBJ1-6; D is ambiguous. CDR3 length equals 16 residues. Trimming left V 6 bases short and J 3 bases short, with 16 bases between. From germline, CDR1 is SGHRS and CDR2 YFSETQ. In nucleotides, the CDR3 is TGCGCCAGCACTTTGGCGCCCATCAACTATAATTCACCCCTCCACTTT. This gives the protein CASTLAPINYNSPLHF.

This clonotype was recorded at least ten times. This chain links TRBV7-9 with TRBJ2-7; 10 bases agree with TRBD1. This CDR3 contains 14 residues. Trimming took 2 bases from V and 7 from J; bases not matched to a gene: 5. Germline V gives CDR1 SEHNR, CDR2 FQNEAQ (reference sequence). The CDR3 coding sequence is TGTGCCAGCAGCTTATCGGGGACAGGGGAAGAGCAGTACTTC. Protein: CASSLSGTGEEQYF.

This clonotype was recorded a few times. This rearrangement joins TRBV11-2 to TRBJ1-2, with 8 bases identical to TRBD1. Trimming cost V 5 bases and J 10 bases; bases outside gene matches: 9. Germline V gene sequence: CDR1 SGHAT, CDR2 FQNNGV. The CDR3 extends over 13 amino acids. The DNA for the CDR3 is TGTGCCAGCAGCCCACAGGGGGATATCAACTACACCTTC. Amino acids: CASSPQGDINYTF.

This clonotype was observed many times. The genes are TRBV6-5 and TRBJ1-2, with 7 bases lining up with TRBD1. CDR1 and CDR2 from the germline V gene are MNHEY and SVGAGI. Losses at the gene ends were 0 bases for V and 4 bases for J; bases not matched to a gene: 2. The CDR3 length is 14 residues. The CDR3 is CASSYSGGLYGYTF. CDR3 sequence (DNA): TGTGCCAGCAGTTACTCAGGGGGCCTCTATGGCTACACCTTC.

This clonotype was picked up many times. The chain carries TRBV29-1 and TRBJ2-1, with TRBD2 matching 8 bases. The CDR3 is made up of 11 amino acids. After removal of 4 bases from V and 14 bases from J, the junction contained 7 bases not matched to a gene. CDR1 SQVTM and CDR2 ANQGSEA come from the germline V gene. The DNA for the CDR3 is TGCAGCGTTGGCCGGGGGGGCCAGGAGTTCTTC. Translated: CSVGRGGQEFF.